The rows below give T cell receptor beta chains drawn from one sample of a study of Graves' ophthalmopathy and Graves' hyperthyroidism. TCRdb re-called the multiplex PCR reads through MiXCR, storing one row per CDR3 protein. Of 620,000 or so distinct CDR3 sequences listed, about 20% were seen once; the top ten hold 7.1%. Sequencing input: peripheral blood. Receptors were obtained from a woman between 18 and 29 years old with stable Graves' hyperthyroidism. Some clones in this sample may be carry-over from other donors' samples. CDR3s include the opening cysteine and the closing phenylalanine or tryptophan. Each record gives: CDR3 protein, CDR3 DNA, V gene, clone size, J gene, D gene. The D gene is left open where the match is weak. Clone size is not always given. Where it is, it says once, few, many or a class for expanded clones.

CDR3: CASSSLPTTGSALGANVLTF; DNA: TGTGCCAGCAGCTCCCTCCCGACGACAGGGTCGGCTTTAGGGGCCAACGTCCTGACTTTC; V: TRBV7-1; size: few; J: TRBJ2-6; D: TRBD1
CDR3: CASSSLTGGLDGYTF; DNA: TGTGCCAGCAGTTCACTGACAGGGGGCTTGGATGGCTACACCTTC; V: TRBV27; size: .; J: TRBJ1-2; D: TRBD1
CDR3: CASSGPFFQGNSPLHF; DNA: TGTGCCAGCAGTGGGCCTTTCTTTCAGGGAAATTCACCCCTCCACTTT; V: TRBV6-1; size: few; J: TRBJ1-6; D: .
CDR3: CSASPTGNQPQHF; DNA: TGCAGTGCTAGTCCGACAGGGAATCAGCCCCAGCATTTT; V: TRBV20-1; size: many; J: TRBJ1-5; D: TRBD1
CDR3: CSASDGQKAQYF; DNA: TGCAGTGCTAGTGATGGACAGAAGGCCCAGTACTTC; V: TRBV20-1; size: many; J: TRBJ2-5; D: .
CDR3: CSARNSGGAYEQYF; DNA: TGCAGTGCTAGAAATAGCGGGGGGGCCTACGAGCAGTACTTC; V: TRBV20-1; size: many; J: TRBJ2-7; D: TRBD2
CDR3: CASSVYGGAGETQYF; DNA: TGTGCCAGCAGCGTCTACGGGGGGGCCGGAGAGACCCAGTACTTC; V: TRBV9; size: few; J: TRBJ2-5; D: TRBD2
CDR3: CASSLEGSGLEALHF; DNA: TGTGCCAGCAGCTTAGAAGGTTCCGGTCTAGAGGCCCTCCACTTT; V: TRBV11-3; size: .; J: TRBJ1-6; D: .
CDR3: CASSYSRGTGAAFF; DNA: TGTGCCAGCAGTTACTCGAGGGGGACAGGGGCAGCTTTCTTT; V: TRBV6-2/TRBV6-3; size: many; J: TRBJ1-1; D: TRBD1
CDR3: CASSVLTRHQETQYF; DNA: TGTGCCAGCAGTGTTCTCACCCGGCATCAAGAGACCCAGTACTTC; V: TRBV6-1; size: .; J: TRBJ2-5; D: .
CDR3: CASSSALPNTEAFF; DNA: TGTGCCAGCAGTTCGGCACTCCCGAACACTGAAGCTTTCTTT; V: TRBV28; size: many; J: TRBJ1-1; D: .
CDR3: CASSYSFEGSNGYTF; DNA: TGTGCCAGCAGTTACTCTTTCGAGGGCAGTAATGGCTACACCTTC; V: TRBV6-5; size: many; J: TRBJ1-2; D: .
CDR3: CASSRGVSWDTEAFF; DNA: TGTGCCAGCAGCAGAGGAGTCAGTTGGGACACTGAAGCTTTCTTT; V: TRBV7-2; size: many; J: TRBJ1-1; D: .
CDR3: CASKRTANTEAFF; DNA: TGTGCCAGCAAAAGGACAGCTAACACTGAAGCTTTCTTT; V: TRBV6-5; size: many; J: TRBJ1-1; D: .
CDR3: CASSLAHNTGELFF; DNA: TGCGCCAGCAGCTTGGCGCACAACACCGGGGAGCTGTTTTTT; V: TRBV5-1; size: many; J: TRBJ2-2; D: .
CDR3: CASSLTTGGIAFF; DNA: TGTGCCAGCAGCTTAACGACAGGGGGAATAGCTTTCTTT; V: TRBV7-3; size: .; J: TRBJ1-1; D: TRBD1
CDR3: CASSLGVSSEHF; DNA: TGTGCCAGCAGCTTGGGGGTTTCGAGTGAGCATTTT; V: TRBV12-3/TRBV12-4; size: many; J: TRBJ1-5; D: .
CDR3: CSARAQSRALNYGYTF; DNA: TGCAGTGCTAGAGCCCAGAGCAGGGCCCTAAACTATGGCTACACCTTC; V: TRBV20-1; size: many; J: TRBJ1-2; D: .
CDR3: CASSYSMGRLGKETQYF; DNA: TGTGCCAGCAGTTACTCGATGGGGAGACTAGGAAAAGAGACCCAGTACTTC; V: TRBV6-5; size: .; J: TRBJ2-5; D: .
CDR3: CASSVEGDPYGYTF; DNA: TGTGCCAGCAGCGTAGAGGGGGATCCCTATGGCTACACCTTC; V: TRBV9; size: .; J: TRBJ1-2; D: .
CDR3: CASSSALGSYGYTF; DNA: TGTGCCAGCAGTTCCGCCCTGGGGTCCTATGGCTACACCTTC; V: TRBV28; size: many; J: TRBJ1-2; D: .
CDR3: CASSFSEEGTRHF; DNA: TGTGCCAGCAGTTTCTCTGAAGAAGGGACCCGGCATTTT; V: TRBV28; size: many; J: TRBJ1-5; D: .
CDR3: CASSYSFPRTQLYEQYF; DNA: TGTGCCAGCAGTTACTCGTTCCCCCGGACACAACTCTACGAGCAGTACTTC; V: TRBV6-5; size: few; J: TRBJ2-7; D: .
CDR3: CASPLGRPYRGNQPQHF; DNA: TGTGCCAGCCCCTTGGGACGACCGTACAGGGGCAATCAGCCCCAGCATTTT; V: TRBV2; size: many; J: TRBJ1-5; D: .
CDR3: CASSPPSSETQYF; DNA: TGTGCCAGCTCACCACCTTCGTCAGAGACCCAGTACTTC; V: TRBV18; size: many; J: TRBJ2-5; D: .
CDR3: CASKANSGNTIYF; DNA: TGTGCCAGCAAGGCAAACTCTGGAAACACCATATATTTT; V: TRBV6-1; size: few; J: TRBJ1-3; D: .
CDR3: CASSEAPGGEQYF; DNA: TGTGCCAGCAGTGAAGCGCCGGGTGGCGAGCAGTACTTC; V: TRBV6-1; size: many; J: TRBJ2-7; D: .
CDR3: CASSPGLAEAYEQYF; DNA: TGTGCCAGCAGCCCGGGACTAGCGGAAGCCTACGAGCAGTACTTC; V: TRBV4-1; size: many; J: TRBJ2-7; D: TRBD2
CDR3: CSARLYEQYF; DNA: TGCAGTGCTAGGCTTTACGAGCAGTACTTC; V: TRBV20-1; size: many; J: TRBJ2-7; D: .
CDR3: CASSYSSRGSGYGYTF; DNA: TGTGCCAGCAGTTACTCCAGTCGGGGGTCTGGCTATGGCTACACCTTC; V: TRBV6-5; size: .; J: TRBJ1-2; D: .
CDR3: CSARDSRGLAYEQYF; DNA: TGCAGTGCTAGAGATAGCAGGGGGCTGGCCTACGAGCAGTACTTC; V: TRBV20-1; size: .; J: TRBJ2-7; D: TRBD1
CDR3: CASSINFNQPQHF; DNA: TGTGCCAGTAGTATAAACTTCAATCAGCCCCAGCATTTT; V: TRBV19; size: few; J: TRBJ1-5; D: .
CDR3: CASSLGPGRNRDQPQHF; DNA: TGTGCCAGCAGTTTAGGCCCGGGACGGAACCGGGATCAGCCCCAGCATTTT; V: TRBV28; size: many; J: TRBJ1-5; D: .
CDR3: CASSLAYRDHSPLHF; DNA: TGTGCCAGCAGCTTGGCGTACAGGGATCATTCACCCCTCCACTTT; V: TRBV5-6; size: .; J: TRBJ1-6; D: .
CDR3: CAASTSGGLGETQYF; DNA: TGTGCCGCCTCGACTAGCGGGGGTCTAGGAGAGACCCAGTACTTC; V: TRBV12-3/TRBV12-4; size: .; J: TRBJ2-5; D: TRBD2
CDR3: CSATAPGQGPYEQYF; DNA: TGCAGTGCAACAGCTCCGGGACAGGGCCCTTACGAGCAGTACTTC; V: TRBV20-1; size: many; J: TRBJ2-7; D: TRBD1
CDR3: CASSEITGTETQYF; DNA: TGTGCCAGCAGTGAAATAACGGGGACCGAGACCCAGTACTTC; V: TRBV6-1; size: .; J: TRBJ2-5; D: .
CDR3: CASSRGSIQETQYF; DNA: TGCGCCAGCAGCCGTGGGTCTATCCAAGAGACCCAGTACTTC; V: TRBV4-1; size: many; J: TRBJ2-5; D: .
CDR3: CASTLHVNTEAFF; DNA: TGTGCCAGCACCCTCCACGTGAACACTGAAGCTTTCTTT; V: TRBV3-1; size: .; J: TRBJ1-1; D: .
CDR3: CASSYGGLNQPQHF; DNA: TGTGCCAGCAGTTACGGGGGCCTAAATCAGCCCCAGCATTTT; V: TRBV6-5; size: .; J: TRBJ1-5; D: .
CDR3: CASSIVAQQGNQPQHF; DNA: TGTGCCAGTAGTATCGTGGCACAACAGGGCAATCAGCCCCAGCATTTT; V: TRBV19; size: .; J: TRBJ1-5; D: .